The entry that follows covers one TCR beta chain sequence. This sample was taken from a study of technical replicates of blood from several donors. Trimming left V 2 bases short and J 12 bases short, with 14 bases between. The germline V gene encodes CDR1 SGHRS and CDR2 YFSETQ. The CDR3 has 12 amino acids. The table came from immunoSEQ multiplex PCR; TCRdb's copy has only in-frame clones and leaves some out. Of 85,000 to 100,000 clones in the sample, 95% are singletons; the top ten hold approximately 0.26%. The V call is TRBV5-1, the J call TRBJ1-2; D possibly corresponds to TRBD1 (5 bases). Sequenced material: T cells isolated from PBMCs. This receptor was taken from a human donor in good health. The CDR3: CASSLGAGDNTF. The CDR3 nucleotides are TGCGCCAGCAGCTTAGGGGCCGGTGACAACACCTTC.